This T cell receptor (beta chain) appears in the sequencing data of a study of T cells in Graves' hyperthyroidism and ophthalmopathy. Germline V CDR1 and CDR2: DFQATT, SNEGSKA (reference sequence). Trimming took 6 bases from V and 2 from J; bases not matched to a gene: 6. The CDR3 runs to 15 residues. Fresh peripheral blood, 9.5 to 10 ml of it, supplied the PBMCs. TCR beta CDR3 region amplification was performed from RNA transcripts. An initial round of RT-PCR targeting the TCR CDR3 relied on the HTBI primer set. TCRdb re-analysed the multiplex PCR reads in MiXCR, keeping a single row per CDR3 protein. The profile shows around 300,000 distinct CDR3 sequences, about 14% of them singletons.

The chain couples TRBV20-1 to TRBJ2-1; 11 bases are a match to TRBD2. The receptor comes from a woman in her 30s with Graves' hyperthyroidism. The sample was blood. The CDR3 coding sequence is TGCAGTGCAAGGGGACTAGCGGCCGCCTACAATGAGCAGTTCTTC. This codes for CSARGLAAAYNEQFF.